These T cell receptor beta chains were read from a single sample in a study of blood T cell repertoires in COVID-19. Sequencing was performed with immunoSEQ multiplex PCR; in TCRdb, only in-frame clones are kept and a portion is missing. The data contain about 75,000 clones, roughly 88% of them singletons. Sequenced material: peripheral blood. The receptor source for this set is a human donor in a cohort sampled during active COVID-19. Each CDR3 is given with its conserved first and last residue. The order of the fields is D gene, V gene, J gene, clone size, CDR3 DNA, CDR3 protein. A D gene is named only where the DNA matches it firmly. Part of the rows lack a size; the others show once, few, many or a class for expanded clones.

d_call: NA; v_call: TRBV19; j_call: TRBJ2-3; clone_size: NA; cdr3_nt: TGTGCCAGTAGTATAGGAGGCGGGGCTAGCACAGATACGCAGTATTTT; cdr3_aa: CASSIGGGASTDTQYF
d_call: NA; v_call: TRBV7-2; j_call: TRBJ1-6; clone_size: NA; cdr3_nt: TGTGCCAGCAGCCCTCCCCGGAGCTCCTATAATTCACCCCTCCACTTT; cdr3_aa: CASSPPRSSYNSPLHF
d_call: NA; v_call: TRBV2; j_call: TRBJ1-5; clone_size: NA; cdr3_nt: TGTGCCAGCAGCGAGAGCTGGGAGTTGACCCAGCATTTT; cdr3_aa: CASSESWELTQHF
d_call: TRBD1; v_call: TRBV7-2; j_call: TRBJ1-1; clone_size: NA; cdr3_nt: TGTGCCAGCAGCTCAGCAAAAAGGGGGCTGGAGACTGAAGCTTTCTTT; cdr3_aa: CASSSAKRGLETEAFF
d_call: TRBD1; v_call: TRBV19; j_call: TRBJ1-2; clone_size: NA; cdr3_nt: TGTGCCAGCAAGACAGGGATAGGAGGCTACACCTTC; cdr3_aa: CASKTGIGGYTF
d_call: NA; v_call: TRBV30; j_call: TRBJ1-1; clone_size: NA; cdr3_nt: TGTGCCTGGAGCGCAATCGAGGGCACTGAAGCTTTCTTT; cdr3_aa: CAWSAIEGTEAFF
d_call: TRBD1; v_call: TRBV7-9; j_call: TRBJ2-7; clone_size: NA; cdr3_nt: TGTGCCAGCAGCTACGCTTCGACAGGGGAGCAGTACTTC; cdr3_aa: CASSYASTGEQYF
d_call: NA; v_call: TRBV7-8; j_call: TRBJ1-4; clone_size: NA; cdr3_nt: TGTGCCAGCAGCCTCCAGGGAATTGCTATTGAAAAACTGTTTTTT; cdr3_aa: CASSLQGIAIEKLFF
d_call: TRBD1; v_call: TRBV9; j_call: TRBJ1-4; clone_size: NA; cdr3_nt: TGTGCCAGCAGCGTGGGGTCGGGACCCGGGACAGGGGTAGGCGAAAAACTGTTTTTT; cdr3_aa: CASSVGSGPGTGVGEKLFF
d_call: TRBD1; v_call: TRBV29-1; j_call: TRBJ2-5; clone_size: NA; cdr3_nt: TGCAGCGTTGCCTCCGGGACAGGACAAGAGACCCAGTACTTC; cdr3_aa: CSVASGTGQETQYF
d_call: NA; v_call: TRBV12-2; j_call: TRBJ1-2; clone_size: NA; cdr3_nt: TGTGCAAGTCGCTTAAGAAAGAGAGGCTCGTTTGGAGGCTACACCTTC; cdr3_aa: CASRLRKRGSFGGYTF
d_call: NA; v_call: TRBV28; j_call: TRBJ1-1; clone_size: NA; cdr3_nt: TGTGCCAGCAGTTTCGCCCTGACAGGAGTGAACACTGAAGCTTTCTTT; cdr3_aa: CASSFALTGVNTEAFF
d_call: NA; v_call: TRBV19; j_call: TRBJ2-7; clone_size: once; cdr3_nt: TGTGCCAGTAGTGCCCTCTTGCGGTCCTACGAGCAGTACTTC; cdr3_aa: CASSALLRSYEQYF
d_call: TRBD1; v_call: TRBV30; j_call: TRBJ1-5; clone_size: few; cdr3_nt: TGTGCCTGGGCACAGGGGGGCAATCAGCCCCAGCATTTT; cdr3_aa: CAWAQGGNQPQHF
d_call: TRBD1; v_call: TRBV4-2; j_call: TRBJ1-2; clone_size: NA; cdr3_nt: TGTGCCAGCAGCCACCGACGGGACAGCTCCTATGGCTACACCTTC; cdr3_aa: CASSHRRDSSYGYTF
d_call: TRBD1; v_call: TRBV11-3; j_call: TRBJ2-1; clone_size: NA; cdr3_nt: TGTGCCAGCAGCTCGAGGGACAGGGGGGACTACAATGAGCAGTTCTTC; cdr3_aa: CASSSRDRGDYNEQFF
d_call: TRBD2; v_call: TRBV7-2; j_call: TRBJ2-4; clone_size: NA; cdr3_nt: TGTGCCAGCAGCCCACCGGGACTAGCGGGAGGGCCAGCTGCCAGCGGTCAGTACTTC; cdr3_aa: CASSPPGLAGGPAASGQYF
d_call: TRBD1; v_call: TRBV3-1/TRBV3-2; j_call: TRBJ2-3; clone_size: NA; cdr3_nt: TGTGCCAGCAGCCTTTGGACAGGGGAGGGCACAGATACGCAGTATTTT; cdr3_aa: CASSLWTGEGTDTQYF
d_call: NA; v_call: TRBV11-2; j_call: TRBJ2-4; clone_size: NA; cdr3_nt: TGTGCCAGCAGAGGACTATCAAGGTCAAACGTTCAGTACTTC; cdr3_aa: CASRGLSRSNVQYF
d_call: NA; v_call: TRBV9; j_call: TRBJ2-3; clone_size: NA; cdr3_nt: TGTGCCAGCAGGGACAATCCCACAGATACGCAGTATTTT; cdr3_aa: CASRDNPTDTQYF
d_call: NA; v_call: TRBV28; j_call: TRBJ2-3; clone_size: NA; cdr3_nt: TGTGCCAGCAGTCTCCGGCTAGGCACAGATACGCAGTATTTT; cdr3_aa: CASSLRLGTDTQYF
d_call: NA; v_call: TRBV4-1; j_call: TRBJ1-6; clone_size: NA; cdr3_nt: TGCGCCAGCAGCCAAGAAAGAGGCAATTCACCCCTCCACTTT; cdr3_aa: CASSQERGNSPLHF
d_call: NA; v_call: TRBV18; j_call: TRBJ1-1; clone_size: NA; cdr3_nt: TGTGCCAGCTCACCGCTGCCAGTGAACACTGAAGCTTTCTTT; cdr3_aa: CASSPLPVNTEAFF
d_call: NA; v_call: TRBV27; j_call: TRBJ2-7; clone_size: NA; cdr3_nt: TGTGCCAGCACCCTTCGCGGGCTCCTGGGTGCCGAGCAGTACTTC; cdr3_aa: CASTLRGLLGAEQYF
d_call: TRBD2; v_call: TRBV29-1; j_call: TRBJ2-1; clone_size: NA; cdr3_nt: TGCAGCGTTGATGCTAGCGGGAGGGGCGATGAGCAGTTCTTC; cdr3_aa: CSVDASGRGDEQFF
d_call: TRBD2; v_call: TRBV2; j_call: TRBJ2-1; clone_size: few; cdr3_nt: TGTGCCAGCCAGAAGGGACTAGCGGGAAACAATGAGCAGTTCTTC; cdr3_aa: CASQKGLAGNNEQFF
d_call: TRBD2; v_call: TRBV7-6; j_call: TRBJ2-3; clone_size: NA; cdr3_nt: TGTGCCAGCAGCTTATCTAGCGGGTTCACAGATACGCAGTATTTT; cdr3_aa: CASSLSSGFTDTQYF
d_call: TRBD2; v_call: TRBV7-2; j_call: TRBJ2-5; clone_size: NA; cdr3_nt: TGTGCCAGCAGCTTCATAGGACTAGCGCAGCAAGAGACCCAGTACTTC; cdr3_aa: CASSFIGLAQQETQYF